A selection of T cell receptor beta chains follows, all from one sample in a study of T cell changes during pregnancy in multiple sclerosis. Method: immunoSEQ multiplex PCR; TCRdb's copy keeps in-frame clones and lacks some. The sample carries 40,000 to 50,000 clones, 80% to 95% recorded once. The starting material was CD4+ T cells from peripheral blood mononuclear cells, obtained after pregnancy. Source of these receptors: a female donor in good health, enrolled as a control in a pregnancy study. Each CDR3 is given with its conserved first and last residue. Fields, in order: clone size, J gene, V gene, D gene, CDR3 DNA, CDR3 protein. A D gene is named only where the DNA matches it firmly. Part of the rows lack a size; the others show once, few, many or a class for expanded clones.

>NA|TRBJ1-1|TRBV28|NA
TGTGCCAGCAGTTTTGAAACGGTCTGGGGACAAAAGAACACTGAAGCTTTCTTT
CASSFETVWGQKNTEAFF
>few|TRBJ1-5|TRBV27|TRBD1
TGTGCCAGCAGGGGACAGGGCCATCAGCCCCAGCATTTT
CASRGQGHQPQHF
>NA|TRBJ1-5|TRBV10-2|NA
TGCGCCAGCAGTCTGAGGGGCAATCAGCCCCAGCATTTT
CASSLRGNQPQHF
>NA|TRBJ2-1|TRBV4-2|TRBD2
TGTGCCAGCAGCCAAGGCCATGGCGCGGGAGGAGTTTACAATGAGCAGTTCTTC
CASSQGHGAGGVYNEQFF
>once|TRBJ2-2|TRBV28|NA
TGTGCCAGCAGGATCCGGAGGAGGGCGGGAACCGGGGAGCTGTTTTTT
CASRIRRRAGTGELFF
>NA|TRBJ2-6|TRBV5-1|NA
TGCGCCAGCAGCTTGGGGGCAGGGGGAGGATCTGGGGCCAACGTCCTGACTTTC
CASSLGAGGGSGANVLTF
>NA|TRBJ2-3|TRBV6-1|TRBD2
TGTGCCAGCAGTGTTCTAGCGGGAGTCCCAGATACGCAGTATTTT
CASSVLAGVPDTQYF
>NA|TRBJ1-6|TRBV19|TRBD1
TGTGCCAGTAGTATTCCGGGGACAGGCAATAATTCACCCCTCCACTTT
CASSIPGTGNNSPLHF
>NA|TRBJ2-3|TRBV12-5|NA
TGTGCTAGTGGTTTTGGCGGACACTCGGATACGCAGTATTTT
CASGFGGHSDTQYF
>NA|TRBJ2-2|TRBV2|TRBD1
TGTGCCAGCAGGGGGACAGGGTATAGCACCGGGGAGCTGTTTTTT
CASRGTGYSTGELFF
>NA|TRBJ2-7|TRBV2|TRBD1
TGTGCCAGCAACCCGGACAGGGGAGCCTACGAGCAGTACTTC
CASNPDRGAYEQYF
>NA|TRBJ2-6|TRBV5-5|NA
TGTGCCAGCAGCCTGACGGAGGAAGCTGGTGGGGCCAACGTCCTGACTTTC
CASSLTEEAGGANVLTF
>NA|TRBJ2-2|TRBV6-1|TRBD2
TGTGCCAGCAAATTACTAGCGGGGCCCACCGGGGAGCTGTTTTTT
CASKLLAGPTGELFF
>NA|TRBJ2-7|TRBV11-3|NA
TGTGCCAGCAGCTTAGGAGGACAGAACGAGCAGTACTTC
CASSLGGQNEQYF
>NA|TRBJ2-5|TRBV29-1|NA
TGCAGCGGGGGGGACAGACAAGAGACCCAGTACTTC
CSGGDRQETQYF
>NA|TRBJ2-6|TRBV5-1|NA
TGCGCCAGCAGCTTGGACAGGTTCTCTGGGGCCAACGTCCTGACTTTC
CASSLDRFSGANVLTF
>NA|TRBJ2-3|TRBV18|TRBD1
TGTGCCAGCTCACTGGGACAGGGTGCAGATACGCAGTATTTT
CASSLGQGADTQYF
>NA|TRBJ2-7|TRBV5-1|TRBD1
TGCGCCAGCAGCCCGCCGGGGACAGGGGACTACGAGCAGTACTTC
CASSPPGTGDYEQYF
>NA|TRBJ2-3|TRBV2|TRBD2
TGTGCCAGCAGTGTTTTAGCGGGAGAGGAGTATTTT
CASSVLAGEEYF
>NA|TRBJ1-2|TRBV28|NA
TGTGCCAGCAGGCGGAGGAACGGCTATGGCTACACCTTC
CASRRRNGYGYTF
>NA|TRBJ1-2|TRBV5-6|TRBD1
TGTGCCAGCAGACCCACCGGACAGGGGGCCTATGGCTACACCTTC
CASRPTGQGAYGYTF
>NA|TRBJ2-2|TRBV9|TRBD2
TGTGCCAGCAGCGTAGTGCTTACTAGCGGGAACACCGGGGAGCTGTTTTTT
CASSVVLTSGNTGELFF
>NA|TRBJ2-6|TRBV29-1|NA
TGCAGCGTAAAAAACAGGGCTGGGGCCAACGTCCTGACTTTC
CSVKNRAGANVLTF
>once|TRBJ2-3|TRBV11-3|NA
TGTGCCAGCAGTTACGACAGGTTCACAGATACGCAGTATTTT
CASSYDRFTDTQYF
>NA|TRBJ2-1|TRBV28|TRBD1
TGTGCCAGCAGTCCGCGGACAGGGGGTGGCAATGAGCAGTTCTTC
CASSPRTGGGNEQFF
>NA|TRBJ1-1|TRBV28|NA
TGTGCCAGCCGGAGGAGGGTAATGAACACTGAAGCTTTCTTT
CASRRRVMNTEAFF
>NA|TRBJ2-1|TRBV6-1|TRBD1
TGTGCCAGCAGTGAAACTACAGGGGCCAACAATGAGCAGTTCTTC
CASSETTGANNEQFF
>NA|TRBJ1-1|TRBV10-2|NA
TGCGCCAGCAGTGAGTCGACGCAGGGGAACACTGAAGCTTTCTTT
CASSESTQGNTEAFF
>NA|TRBJ2-1|TRBV4-3|TRBD2
TGCGCCAGCAGCCAGACACTAGCGGACAATGAGCAGTTCTTC
CASSQTLADNEQFF